A single sample gave rise to the 16 T cell receptor beta chains below, sequenced in a study of T cells in Graves' hyperthyroidism and ophthalmopathy. The investigators amplified TCR beta CDR3 regions from RNA transcripts. Using the HTBI primer set, a first-round RT-PCR was run on the TCR CDR3. From the multiplex PCR reads, TCRdb called clonotypes with MiXCR, one entry per CDR3 protein. The sample lists roughly 570,000 distinct CDR3 sequences, just over 45% occurring once. The sequencing sample was made of peripheral blood or thyroid tissue (not recorded which). The receptor source for this set is a woman aged 18-29 years with Graves' hyperthyroidism.

This clonotype has only a few counts. The chain is built from TRBV4-1 and TRBJ1-2, with D perhaps TRBD1 (6 bases). Trimming took 1 base from V and 4 from J, leaving 13 bases between them. The germline CDR1 and CDR2 sequences are MGHRA and YSYEKL. This CDR3 has 15 residues. The CDR3 spells CASSQGPGVGYGYTF. The CDR3 DNA reads TGCGCCAGCAGCCAAGGGCCAGGGGTGGGCTATGGCTACACCTTC.

This clonotype was found many times. The chain links TRBV9 to TRBJ2-3, with D perhaps matching TRBD1 (5 bases). The CDR3 contains 13 residues. Germline CDR1 SGDLS, CDR2 YYNGEE. The ends were cut back, 4 bases at V and 5 bases at J, with 11 bases in the middle. This chain's CDR3 is CASSPQQEDTQYF. CDR3 in DNA: TGTGCCAGCAGCCCCCAACAGGAAGATACGCAGTATTTT. The full variable domain, in which reference TRBV9 and TRBJ2-3 provide the parts outside the CDR3, is DSGVTQTPKHLITATGQRVTLRCSPRSGDLSVYWYQQSLDQGLQFLIQYYNGEERAKGNILERFSAQQFPDLHSELNLSSLELGDSALYFCASSPQQEDTQYFGPGTRLTVL.

This clonotype was picked up a small number of times. The genes are TRBV27 and TRBJ1-4, with 9 bases lining up with TRBD1. CDR3 length: 15 residues. J gave up 7 bases and V 2 bases, and 5 bases lay outside the gene matches. Germline CDR1 MNHEY, CDR2 SMNVEV (reference sequence). Here the CDR3 DNA reads TGTGCCAGCAGTTTACGACAGGGGGTCGGTGAAAAACTGTTTTTT. It yields the protein CASSLRQGVGEKLFF.

This clonotype was detected ten times or more. The chain couples TRBV12-3 or TRBV12-4 to TRBJ1-1; tentatively, D is TRBD1 (5 bases). The CDR3 covers 14 residues. Trimming removed 7 bases at V and 3 bases at J, with 15 bases between. The CDR3 nucleotides are TGTGCCAGCACCCGGGACCGCGGCTACACTGAAGCTTTCTTT. It yields the protein CASTRDRGYTEAFF.

This clonotype has more than one count but fewer than ten. V usage is TRBV19 and J usage is TRBJ2-2, with D possibly TRBD1 on 5 matching bases. The CDR3 length is 20 residues. V was cut by 2 bases and J by 0 bases, with 22 bases left in between. Germline-derived CDR1 and CDR2 are LNHDA and SQIVND (reference sequence). CDR3 region: CASSIRPKIRQHANTGELFF. The DNA of the CDR3 is TGTGCCAGTAGTATACGACCCAAAATTCGACAGCACGCGAACACCGGGGAGCTGTTTTTT.

V and J are TRBV29-1 and TRBJ1-4, with D possibly being TRBD1 (6 bases). Trimming pared 8 bases from V and 11 bases from J, leaving 18 bases between. This CDR3 has 12 residues. From germline, CDR1 is SQVTM and CDR2 ANQGSEA. In DNA, the CDR3 is TGCAGCTTGAGACAGGAACCGCTCAAACTGTTTTTT. Its translation: CSLRQEPLKLFF.

Ten or more counts support this clonotype. The chain has TRBV5-5 and TRBJ1-6, with D tentatively TRBD1 (6 bases). This CDR3 is 14 amino acids long. CDR1 is SGHKS, CDR2 YYEKEE, per germline (reference sequence). V was shortened by 3 bases and J by 7 bases, with 11 bases between the two germline ends. CDR3 amino acids: CASSSQGQNSPLHF. In nucleotides, the CDR3 is TGTGCCAGCAGCTCCCAGGGGCAAAATTCACCCCTCCACTTT.

In the case of this clonotype: A much larger clone sits a single nucleotide away, making a read error possible. The V and J genes are TRBV7-2 and TRBJ1-1; D not certain. The ends were cut back, 3 bases at V and 1 base at J, with 9 bases in the middle. The length of the CDR3 is 14 residues. Germline assignment: CDR1 SGHTA and CDR2 FQGNSA. The CDR3: CASSFRLRNTEAFF. DNA for the CDR3: TGTGCCAGCAGCTTCAGGCTACGGAACACTGAAGCTTTCTTT.

This clonotype was seen many times. The chain links TRBV29-1 to TRBJ1-2; 8 bases map to TRBD1. The germline V gene encodes CDR1 SQVTM and CDR2 ANQGSEA. This CDR3 spans 12 amino acids. Trimming took 6 bases from V and 8 from J; bases not matched to a gene: 8. CDR3 loop: CSVATGALGYTF. The CDR3 bases are TGCAGCGTGGCGACAGGGGCGTTGGGCTACACCTTC. Filled out from reference TRBV29-1 and TRBJ1-2, the complete variable domain reads SAVISQKPSRDICQRGTSLTIQCQVDSQVTMMFWYRQQPGQSLTLIATANQGSEATYESGFVIDKFPISRPNLTFSTLTVSNMSPEDSSIYLCSVATGALGYTFGSGTRLTVV.

The rearrangement joins TRBV11-2 to TRBJ2-7, with a possible D match to TRBD2 (5 bases). Trimming took 4 bases from V and 1 from J, leaving 23 bases between them. The germline V gene has CDR1 SGHAT and CDR2 FQNNGV. The CDR3 runs 18 residues. The CDR3, as DNA: TGTGCCAGCAGCTCCTACGGCAAGCGGATGGGTGGGTCCTACGAGCAGTACTTC. Its translation: CASSSYGKRMGGSYEQYF.

The rearrangement joins TRBV20-1 to TRBJ2-7; D is tentatively TRBD1 or TRBD2 (6 bases each). V gave up 1 base and J gave up 2 bases, with 12 bases separating them. The CDR3 length is 14 residues. CDR1 and CDR2 from the germline V gene are DFQATT and SNEGSKA (reference sequence). Here the CDR3 reads CSARVRRGAYEQYF. CDR3 DNA: TGCAGTGCTAGAGTGAGGAGGGGGGCCTACGAGCAGTACTTC.

This clonotype was seen a handful of times. The chain employs TRBV7-3 and TRBJ2-7, with D uncertain. The J call may be faulty, since TRBJ2-1 better matches the DNA end. The CDR3 sequence is 13 residues long. Germline loops: CDR1 SGHTA, CDR2 FQGTGA. This chain's CDR3 is CASSQVSGNEQFF. CDR3 nucleotide sequence: TGTGCCAGCAGCCAGGTCTCCGGCAATGAGCAGTTCTTC.

V and J are TRBV7-8 and TRBJ2-5; 7 bases line up with TRBD1. CDR1 is SGHVS and CDR2 is FQNEAQ in the germline V gene. This CDR3 has 15 residues. V gave up 1 base and J gave up 2 bases; unmatched junction bases: 4. The CDR3 coding sequence is TGTGCCAGCAGCTTAGGTGACAGGGAGCAAGAGACCCAGTACTTC. As protein: CASSLGDREQETQYF.

Many counts were recorded for this clonotype. This chain joins TRBV12-3 or TRBV12-4 and TRBJ1-1; weak D call: TRBD1 (5 bases). The V end lost 4 bases, the J end lost 7 bases, and 7 bases lay between the germline ends. This CDR3 spans 11 amino acids. CDR3 sequence reads: CASSSGFEAFF. CDR3 DNA: TGTGCCAGCAGTTCAGGGTTTGAAGCTTTCTTT.

The table lists this clonotype with a few counts. The J gene is TRBJ2-3, the V gene TRBV29-1, with TRBD1 identical over 8 bases. CDR1 SQVTM and CDR2 ANQGSEA come from the germline V gene. The CDR3 is 13 residues long. The J segment lost 0 bases and the V segment lost 7 bases, leaving 3 bases of the junction unmatched. The CDR3 loop reads CSGTGFSTDTQYF. For the CDR3, the DNA is TGCAGCGGGACAGGGTTTAGCACAGATACGCAGTATTTT.

The V gene is TRBV2, the J gene TRBJ1-2; 9 bases line up with TRBD1. V shed 4 bases, J shed 1 base, and the junction held 4 bases outside the gene matches. The germline V gene has CDR1 SNHLY and CDR2 FYNNEI. The CDR3 has 15 amino acids. This CDR3 reads CASSGQGGINYGYTF. In DNA form, the CDR3 reads TGTGCCAGCAGTGGACAGGGGGGAATTAACTATGGCTACACCTTC.